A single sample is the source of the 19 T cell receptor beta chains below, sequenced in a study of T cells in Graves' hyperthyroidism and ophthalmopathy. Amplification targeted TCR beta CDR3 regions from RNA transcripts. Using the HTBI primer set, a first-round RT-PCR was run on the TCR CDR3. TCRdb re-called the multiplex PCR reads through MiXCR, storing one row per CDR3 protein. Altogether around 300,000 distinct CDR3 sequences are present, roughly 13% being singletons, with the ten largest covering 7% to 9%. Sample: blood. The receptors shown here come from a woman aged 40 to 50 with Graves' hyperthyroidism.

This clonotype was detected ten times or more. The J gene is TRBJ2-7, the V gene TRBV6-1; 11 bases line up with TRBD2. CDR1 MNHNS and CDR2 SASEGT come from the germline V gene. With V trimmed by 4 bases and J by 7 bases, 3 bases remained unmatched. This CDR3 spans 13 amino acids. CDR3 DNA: TGTGCCAGCAGTGTACTAGCGGGAGTTGAGCAGTACTTC. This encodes CASSVLAGVEQYF.

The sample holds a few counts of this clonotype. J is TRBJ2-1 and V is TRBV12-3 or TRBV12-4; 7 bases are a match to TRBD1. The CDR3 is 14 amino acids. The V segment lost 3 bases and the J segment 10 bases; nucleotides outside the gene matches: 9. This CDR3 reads CASSLRQGDREQFF. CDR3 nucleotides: TGTGCCAGCAGTTTGCGTCAGGGGGACCGGGAGCAGTTCTTC.

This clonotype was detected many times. Here the CDR3 reads CASSPPDGNTQYF. In DNA, the CDR3 is TGCGCCAGCAGCCCCCCCGACGGAAATACGCAGTATTTT. The chain employs TRBV5-1 and TRBJ2-3; D unresolved. Trimming removed 4 bases from V and 7 bases from J, with 13 bases in between. CDR1 is SGHRS, CDR2 YFSETQ, per germline. The CDR3 covers 13 residues.

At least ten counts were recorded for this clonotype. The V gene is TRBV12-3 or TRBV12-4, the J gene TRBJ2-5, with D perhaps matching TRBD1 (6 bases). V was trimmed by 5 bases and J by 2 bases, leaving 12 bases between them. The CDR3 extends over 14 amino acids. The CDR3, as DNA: TGTGCCAGCAGTCCCCTGAGGGGGCAAGAGACCCAGTACTTC. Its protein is CASSPLRGQETQYF.

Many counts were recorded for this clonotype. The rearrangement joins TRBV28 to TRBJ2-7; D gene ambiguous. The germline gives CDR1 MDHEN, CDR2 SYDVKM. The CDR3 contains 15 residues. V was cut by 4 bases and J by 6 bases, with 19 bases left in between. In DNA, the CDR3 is TGTGCCAGCAGTTCCGACATTAAAGGGCAGTTCGAGCAGTACTTC. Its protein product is CASSSDIKGQFEQYF.

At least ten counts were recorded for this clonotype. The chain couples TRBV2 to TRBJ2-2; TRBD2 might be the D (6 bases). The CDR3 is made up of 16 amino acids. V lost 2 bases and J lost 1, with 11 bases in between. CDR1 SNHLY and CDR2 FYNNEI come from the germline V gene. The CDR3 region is CASSEMGRENTGELFF. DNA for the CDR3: TGTGCCAGCAGTGAAATGGGGCGGGAGAACACCGGGGAGCTGTTTTTT.

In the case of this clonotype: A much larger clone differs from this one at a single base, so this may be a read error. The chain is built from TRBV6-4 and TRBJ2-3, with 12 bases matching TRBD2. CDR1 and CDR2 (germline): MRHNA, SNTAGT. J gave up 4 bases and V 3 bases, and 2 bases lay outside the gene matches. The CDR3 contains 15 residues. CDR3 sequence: CASSERLAGADTQYF. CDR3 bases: TGTGCCAGCAGTGAAAGACTAGCGGGAGCAGATACGCAGTATTTT.

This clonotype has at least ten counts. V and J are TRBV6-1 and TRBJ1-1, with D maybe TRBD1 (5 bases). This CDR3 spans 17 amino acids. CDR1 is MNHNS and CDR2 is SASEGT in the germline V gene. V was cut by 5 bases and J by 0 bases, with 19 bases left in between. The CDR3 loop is CASSPTPGQRVNTEAFF. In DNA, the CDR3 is TGTGCCAGCAGTCCTACCCCAGGACAACGCGTGAACACTGAAGCTTTCTTT.

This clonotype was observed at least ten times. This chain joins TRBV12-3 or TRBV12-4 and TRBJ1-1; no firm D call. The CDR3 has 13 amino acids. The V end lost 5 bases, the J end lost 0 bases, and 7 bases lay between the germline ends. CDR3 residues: CASSRLLNTEAFF. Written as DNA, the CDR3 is TGTGCCAGCAGTCGACTGTTGAACACTGAAGCTTTCTTT.

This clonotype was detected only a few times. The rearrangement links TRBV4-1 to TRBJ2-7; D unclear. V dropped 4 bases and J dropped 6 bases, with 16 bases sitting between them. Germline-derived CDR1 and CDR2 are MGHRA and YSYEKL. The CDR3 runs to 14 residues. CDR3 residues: CASSPLPKTSEQYF. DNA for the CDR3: TGCGCCAGCAGCCCCCTACCCAAAACCTCCGAGCAGTACTTC.

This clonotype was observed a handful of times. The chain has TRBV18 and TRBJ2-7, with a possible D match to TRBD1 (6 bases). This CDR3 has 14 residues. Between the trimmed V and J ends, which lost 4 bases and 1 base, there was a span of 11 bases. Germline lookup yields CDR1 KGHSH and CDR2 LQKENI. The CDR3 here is CASSRQEGSYEQYF. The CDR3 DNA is TGTGCCAGCTCACGACAGGAAGGGTCCTACGAGCAGTACTTC.

The CDR3 DNA sequence: TGTGCCAGCAGCTCATCCGGACAGGGAGATCAGCCCCAGCATTTT. Amino acids: CASSSSGQGDQPQHF. The chain employs TRBV9 and TRBJ1-5, with 8 bases that match TRBD1. Unmatched junction bases numbered 8, after V lost 4 bases and J lost 5 bases. CDR1 and CDR2 (germline): SGDLS, YYNGEE. CDR3 length: 15 amino acids.

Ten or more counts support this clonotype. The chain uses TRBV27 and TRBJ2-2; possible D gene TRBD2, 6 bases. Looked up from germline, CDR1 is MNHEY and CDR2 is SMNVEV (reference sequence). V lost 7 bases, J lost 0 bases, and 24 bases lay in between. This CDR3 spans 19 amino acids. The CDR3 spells CASTSLGDWLQTNTGELFF. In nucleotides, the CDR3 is TGTGCCAGCACCTCCCTCGGGGACTGGCTCCAGACGAACACCGGGGAGCTGTTTTTT.

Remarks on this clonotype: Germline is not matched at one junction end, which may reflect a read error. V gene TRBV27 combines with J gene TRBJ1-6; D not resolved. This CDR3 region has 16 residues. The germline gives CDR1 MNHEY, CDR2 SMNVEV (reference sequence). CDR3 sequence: CASSLNKESYNSPLHF. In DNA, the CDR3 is TGCGCCAGCAGTTTGAACAAAGAGTCCTATAATTCACCCCTCCACTTT.

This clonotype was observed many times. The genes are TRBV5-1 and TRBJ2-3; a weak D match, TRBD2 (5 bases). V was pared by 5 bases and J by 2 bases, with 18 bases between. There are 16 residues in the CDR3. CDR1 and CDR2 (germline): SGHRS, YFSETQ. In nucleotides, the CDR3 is TGCGCCAGCAGTCCTACCGGCCGAGGGCCCACAGATACGCAGTATTTT. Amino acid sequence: CASSPTGRGPTDTQYF.

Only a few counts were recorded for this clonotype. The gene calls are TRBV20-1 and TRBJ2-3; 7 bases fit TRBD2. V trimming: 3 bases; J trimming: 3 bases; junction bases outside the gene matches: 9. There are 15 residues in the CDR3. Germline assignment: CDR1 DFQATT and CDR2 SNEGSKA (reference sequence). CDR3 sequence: CSASYPGGGTDTQYF. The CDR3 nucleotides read TGCAGTGCTAGTTACCCGGGAGGCGGGACAGATACGCAGTATTTT.

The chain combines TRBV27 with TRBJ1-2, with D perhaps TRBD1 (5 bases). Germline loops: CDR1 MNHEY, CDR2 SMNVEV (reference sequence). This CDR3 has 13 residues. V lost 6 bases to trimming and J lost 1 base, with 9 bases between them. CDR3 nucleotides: TGTGCCAGCAGACCCCAGGGTAACTATGGCTACACCTTC. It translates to CASRPQGNYGYTF.

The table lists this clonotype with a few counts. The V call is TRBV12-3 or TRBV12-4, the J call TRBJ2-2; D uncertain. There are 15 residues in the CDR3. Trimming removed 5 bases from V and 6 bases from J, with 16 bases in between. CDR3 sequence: CASSQPPYWAGELFF. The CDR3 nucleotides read TGTGCCAGCAGTCAACCTCCCTACTGGGCCGGGGAGCTGTTTTTT.

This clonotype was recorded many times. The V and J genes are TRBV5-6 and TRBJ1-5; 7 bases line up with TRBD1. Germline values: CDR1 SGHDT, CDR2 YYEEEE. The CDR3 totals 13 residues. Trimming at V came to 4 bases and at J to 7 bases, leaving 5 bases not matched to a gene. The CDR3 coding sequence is TGTGCCAGCAGCCGCAGACAGGGCCAGCCCCAGCATTTT. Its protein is CASSRRQGQPQHF.